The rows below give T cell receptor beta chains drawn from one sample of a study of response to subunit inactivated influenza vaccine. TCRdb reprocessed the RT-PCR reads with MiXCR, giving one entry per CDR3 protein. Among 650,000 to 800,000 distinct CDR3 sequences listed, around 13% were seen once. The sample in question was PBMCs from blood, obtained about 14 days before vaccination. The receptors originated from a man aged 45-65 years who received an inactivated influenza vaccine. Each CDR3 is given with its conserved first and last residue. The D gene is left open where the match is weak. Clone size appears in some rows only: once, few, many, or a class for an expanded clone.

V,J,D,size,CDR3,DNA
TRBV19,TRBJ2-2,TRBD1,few,CATGQGTTGELFF,TGTGCCACGGGACAGGGAACCACCGGGGAGCTGTTTTTT
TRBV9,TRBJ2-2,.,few,CASSPPGRATGELFF,TGTGCCAGCAGCCCCCCCGGCCGGGCGACCGGGGAGCTGTTTTTT
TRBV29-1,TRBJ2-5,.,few,CSVGFGVLEKTQYF,TGCAGCGTTGGCTTTGGGGTCCTGGAAAAGACCCAGTACTTC
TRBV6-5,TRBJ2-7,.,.,CASSYSGGGATPAEQYF,TGTGCCAGCAGTTACTCAGGGGGGGGGGCCACCCCGGCTGAGCAGTACTTC
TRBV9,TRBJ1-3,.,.,CASRESLYSGNTIYF,TGTGCCAGCAGAGAAAGTCTTTACTCTGGAAACACCATATATTTT
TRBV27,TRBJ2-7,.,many,CASSRDGGYEQYF,TGTGCCAGCAGCCGGGACGGAGGCTACGAGCAGTACTTC
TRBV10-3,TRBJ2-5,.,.,CALSFGYGLTVAVETQYF,TGTGCCCTCAGTTTTGGATACGGGCTGACCGTGGCTGTGGAGACCCAGTACTTC
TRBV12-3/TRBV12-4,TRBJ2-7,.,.,CASSSGVWQYF,TGTGCCAGCAGTTCGGGAGTTTGGCAGTACTTC
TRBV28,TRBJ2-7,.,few,CASSLIWELGEAPSYEQYF,TGTGCCAGCAGCCTAATATGGGAATTGGGGGAGGCGCCTTCCTACGAGCAGTACTTC
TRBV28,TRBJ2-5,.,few,CASRDGSGTQYF,TGTGCCAGCAGGGACGGTTCCGGGACCCAGTACTTC
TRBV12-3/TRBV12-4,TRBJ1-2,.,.,CASSPQEFSGYTF,TGTGCCAGCAGTCCCCAGGAGTTCAGTGGCTACACCTTC
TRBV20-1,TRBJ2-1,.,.,CSARDGGAEQFF,TGCAGTGCTAGAGATGGGGGGGCAGAGCAGTTCTTC
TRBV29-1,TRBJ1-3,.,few,CSVEGGGTSSGNTIYF,TGCAGCGTTGAAGGTGGGGGGACGAGCTCTGGAAACACCATATATTTT
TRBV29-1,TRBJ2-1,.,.,CSVRTDGNEQFF,TGCAGCGTTCGGACAGACGGCAATGAGCAGTTCTTC
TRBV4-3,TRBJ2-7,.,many,CASSHSAVPGTRYEQYF,TGCGCCAGCAGCCACAGCGCAGTCCCCGGGACGCGATACGAGCAGTACTTC
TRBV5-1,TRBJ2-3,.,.,CANLSDTQYF,TGCGCCAACCTTTCAGATACGCAGTATTTT
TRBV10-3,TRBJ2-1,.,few,CAISDLHNSYNEQFF,TGTGCCATCAGCGACTTACACAACTCCTACAATGAGCAGTTCTTC
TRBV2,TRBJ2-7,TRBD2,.,CASRGRVGGLAVEQYF,TGTGCCAGCAGGGGCCGGGTGGGTGGACTAGCGGTCGAGCAGTACTTC
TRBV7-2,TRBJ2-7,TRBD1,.,CASSFTPGTGGLGEQYF,TGTGCCAGCAGCTTTACCCCCGGGACAGGGGGTCTGGGCGAGCAGTACTTC
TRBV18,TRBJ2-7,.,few,CASSPRDGSWVEQYF,TGTGCCAGCTCACCTCGGGACGGCTCCTGGGTTGAGCAGTACTTC
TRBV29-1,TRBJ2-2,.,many,CSGWTDANTGELFF,TGCAGCGGCTGGACAGATGCGAACACCGGGGAGCTGTTTTTT
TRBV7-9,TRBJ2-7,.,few,CASSFRAYEQYF,TGTGCCAGCAGCTTCAGAGCCTACGAGCAGTACTTC
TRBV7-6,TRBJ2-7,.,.,CASSESGPQGEQYF,TGTGCCAGCAGCGAATCCGGGCCCCAAGGAGAGCAGTACTTC
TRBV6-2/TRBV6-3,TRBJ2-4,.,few,CASRPSRVGGNIQYF,TGTGCCAGCAGGCCATCCAGGGTGGGTGGAAACATTCAGTACTTC
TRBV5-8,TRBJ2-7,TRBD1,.,CASSLALQGFSYEQYF,TGTGCCAGCAGCTTGGCCTTACAGGGGTTCTCCTACGAGCAGTACTTC
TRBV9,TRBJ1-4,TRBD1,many,CASSQGATNEKLFF,TGTGCCAGCAGCCAGGGGGCAACTAATGAAAAACTGTTTTTT
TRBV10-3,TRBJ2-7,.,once,CAIRTAAYEQYF,TGTGCCATCAGGACAGCCGCCTACGAGCAGTACTTC
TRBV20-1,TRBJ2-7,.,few,CSATGTAAYEQYF,TGCAGTGCTACAGGGACGGCAGCCTACGAGCAGTACTTC
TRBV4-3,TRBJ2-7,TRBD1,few,CASSQGAAGQGAYEQYF,TGCGCCAGCAGCCAAGGGGCTGCGGGACAGGGAGCCTACGAGCAGTACTTC
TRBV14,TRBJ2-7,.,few,CASSQDIGPAYEQYF,TGTGCCAGCAGCCAAGATATTGGCCCCGCGTACGAGCAGTACTTC
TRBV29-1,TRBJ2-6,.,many,CSVDKSGANVLTF,TGCAGCGTTGATAAGTCCGGGGCCAACGTCCTGACTTTC
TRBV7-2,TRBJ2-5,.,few,CASSVGSTSQETQYF,TGTGCCAGCAGCGTTGGTAGCACTTCGCAAGAGACCCAGTACTTC
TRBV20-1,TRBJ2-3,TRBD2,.,CSVAGVSVDTQYF,TGCAGTGTAGCGGGAGTTAGTGTAGATACGCAGTATTTT
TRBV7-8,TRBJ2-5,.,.,CASSLDRVFQETQYF,TGTGCCAGCAGCTTAGACAGGGTTTTCCAAGAGACCCAGTACTTC
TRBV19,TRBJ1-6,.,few,CASSMRPDNSPLHF,TGTGCCAGTAGTATGAGACCAGATAATTCACCCCTCCACTTT
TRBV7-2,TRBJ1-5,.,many,CASSLAMGGQPQHF,TGTGCCAGCAGCTTAGCTATGGGAGGTCAGCCCCAGCATTTT
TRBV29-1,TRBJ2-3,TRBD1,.,CSAWDRITDTQYF,TGCAGCGCCTGGGACAGGATCACAGATACGCAGTATTTT
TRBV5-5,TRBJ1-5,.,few,CASSFFMTGTDQPQHF,TGTGCCAGCAGCTTCTTTATGACCGGAACAGATCAGCCCCAGCATTTT
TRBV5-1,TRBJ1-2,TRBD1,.,CASSPRDRGKGGYTF,TGCGCCAGCAGCCCCCGGGACAGGGGGAAAGGGGGCTACACCTTC
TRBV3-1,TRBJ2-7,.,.,CASSQAGRVSSYEQYF,TGTGCCAGCAGCCAAGCTGGGCGGGTGAGCTCCTACGAGCAGTACTTC
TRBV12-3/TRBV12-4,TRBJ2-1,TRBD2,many,CASTPGLAGYNEQFF,TGTGCCAGCACCCCGGGACTAGCGGGGTACAATGAGCAGTTCTTC
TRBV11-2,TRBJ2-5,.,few,CASSLNLGVTQYF,TGTGCCAGCAGCTTAAACCTCGGGGTGACCCAGTACTTC
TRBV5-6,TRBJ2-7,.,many,CASSTGPVLEQYF,TGTGCCAGCTCGACAGGACCTGTTCTCGAGCAGTACTTC
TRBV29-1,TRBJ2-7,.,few,CSVETSGSRGQYF,TGCAGCGTTGAGACTAGTGGGAGCAGAGGGCAGTACTTC
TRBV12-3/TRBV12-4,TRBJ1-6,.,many,CASSLRSFNSPLHF,TGTGCCAGCAGTTTAAGGTCGTTTAATTCACCCCTCCACTTT
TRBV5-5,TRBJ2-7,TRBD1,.,CASRGPGQGGYEQYF,TGTGCCAGCAGGGGACCGGGACAGGGGGGCTACGAGCAGTACTTC
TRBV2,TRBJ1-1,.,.,CASSVLGNTEAFF,TGTGCCAGCAGTGTTCTCGGCAACACTGAAGCTTTCTTT
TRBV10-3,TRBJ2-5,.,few,CAISQGSAKWETQYF,TGTGCCATCAGTCAGGGGTCGGCAAAATGGGAGACCCAGTACTTC
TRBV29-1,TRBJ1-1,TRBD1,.,CSVELPDRGLFSNTEAFF,TGCAGCGTTGAACTTCCGGACAGGGGACTTTTTAGTAACACTGAAGCTTTCTTT
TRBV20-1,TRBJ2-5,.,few,CSARDPKIGETQYF,TGCAGTGCTAGAGATCCGAAGATTGGAGAGACCCAGTACTTC
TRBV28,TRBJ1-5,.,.,CASSLQGRRQPQHF,TGTGCCAGCAGTTTACAGGGGAGAAGACAGCCCCAGCATTTT
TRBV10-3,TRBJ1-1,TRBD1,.,CAISEPGQGADTEAFF,TGTGCCATCAGTGAGCCTGGACAGGGGGCGGACACTGAAGCTTTCTTT